A single T cell receptor (beta chain) is shown here with its context. No antigen is known for it. Per-base quality was not reported, and no clone a single base away is much larger than it. This entry belongs to a study of blood T cell repertoires in COVID-19 (TCRdb year 2020). Context from the whole study: Collaborator samples came from the United States, Italy and Spain and covered acute and convalescent phases of COVID-19. Where available, HLA class I and class II types were taken from metadata supplied by the sample provider and were not determined by assay-based typing. Sample metadata almost always included a de-identified subject ID, COVID-19 status, age in years and sex. The material from the prospective study consisted of cDNA or gDNA derived from T cells, B-cell-depleted T cells, or PBMCs. The dataset comprised deeply sampled blood TCRbeta repertoires from subjects exposed to, actively infected with, or recovered from COVID-19. The samples were drawn from two sources: the first 160 participants of the ongoing ImmuneRACE study, and 1,254 subjects contributed by 6 global collaborators. The repertoires were released in a freely available public database meant as a resource for research on the immune response to SARS-CoV-2.

Each collaborating institution followed its own protocols to collect whole blood in K2EDTA tubes. For TCRbeta analysis, collaborator samples were shipped as frozen whole blood, as isolated PBMCs, or as DNA extracted from either sample type. V is cut back by 6 bases and J by 1 base, with 7 bases in the junction unmatched. The cysteine opens and the phenylalanine closes a CDR3 of 15 amino acids. Of the read, only the CDR3 DNA is kept; its 45 bases are in frame from base 1. Looking up the germline V gene yields CDR1 SNHLY and CDR2 FYNNEI. TCRbeta CDR3 regions were amplified from genomic DNA by means of the immunoSEQ Assay, a bias-controlled multiplex PCR. As for how the authors treated the data: The number of nucleated cells in each sample was estimated from the amplification of reference gene primers within the assay. To quantify the absolute abundance of each unique TCRbeta CDR3 rearrangement, sequence reads were collapsed and filtered. For each sample, productive Simpson clonality was calculated as the square root of Simpson's diversity index over productive rearrangements. The table comes from immuneACCESS by way of TCRdb, which keeps in-frame sequences with V and J called. Part of the clones is missing from these tables; in studies checked, under half for an unresolved V gene and the rest for unknown reasons. Clone size and V and J calls were adopted from that table, with D and trimming inferred from the DNA. Within this sample are about 74,000 clones, with 88% of them counted one time only. The ten largest clonotypes hold about 4.4% of the sample.

Findings and caveats that apply to the study as a whole: How much clinical and demographic metadata was included differed by source and by participant, and the metadata was provided uncurated.

This receptor was identified in a woman older than 75 with acute or convalescent COVID-19. The chain employs TRBV2 and TRBJ1-1; a stretch of 8 junction bases matches TRBD1. The specimen sequenced was peripheral blood. The DNA reads TGTGCCAGCAGACCCATACAGGGGGGGAACACTGAAGCTTTCTTT. Its protein reads: CASRPIQGGNTEAFF.